The sequence of this T cell receptor (beta chain) was determined in a study of spatial heterogeneity in lung cancer. CDR1 is SGHTA, CDR2 FQGTGA, per germline. V shed 0 bases and J 2 bases; nucleotides not matched to a gene: 0. The CDR3 loop spans 15 amino acids. Time point: sample taken at primary tumor resection. Without sorting, whole RNA was sequenced from tumor, nontumor lung or frozen PBMC. The cohort: about 79 early-stage, untreated non-small cell lung cancer patients. On each TCR cDNA molecule, a unique molecular identifier was present. TCRdb re-derived calls from the 5' RACE reads in MiXCR, one entry per CDR3 protein. The sample yields some 14,000 distinct CDR3 sequences, about 5.6% seen once. The sample holds many counts of this clonotype. Little can be read into the size of this beta chain, an off-target read in a library designed for alpha chains.

The specimen was lung tumor tissue, collected at surgery. This sequence was found in a human donor with early-stage non-small cell lung cancer. The V call is TRBV7-3, the J call TRBJ2-1; 8 bases fit TRBD2. This chain's CDR3 is CASSLTSGTYNEQFF. In nucleotides, the CDR3 is TGTGCCAGCAGCTTAACTAGCGGGACCTACAATGAGCAGTTCTTC.